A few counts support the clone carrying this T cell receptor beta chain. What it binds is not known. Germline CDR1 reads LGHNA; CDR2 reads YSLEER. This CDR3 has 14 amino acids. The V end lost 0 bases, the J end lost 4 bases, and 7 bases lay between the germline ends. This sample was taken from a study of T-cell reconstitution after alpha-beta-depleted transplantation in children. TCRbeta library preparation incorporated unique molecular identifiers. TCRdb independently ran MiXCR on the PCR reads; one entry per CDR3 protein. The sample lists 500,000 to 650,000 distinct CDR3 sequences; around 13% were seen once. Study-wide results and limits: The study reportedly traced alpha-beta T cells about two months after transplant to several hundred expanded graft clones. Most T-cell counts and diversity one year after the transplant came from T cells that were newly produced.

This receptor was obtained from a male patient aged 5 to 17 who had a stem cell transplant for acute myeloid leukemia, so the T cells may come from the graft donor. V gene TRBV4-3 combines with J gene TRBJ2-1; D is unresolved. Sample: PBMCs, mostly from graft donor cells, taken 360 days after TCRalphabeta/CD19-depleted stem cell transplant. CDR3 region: CASSQESSYNEQFF. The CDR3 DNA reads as TGCGCCAGCAGCCAAGAATCGTCATACAATGAGCAGTTCTTC.